The next 11 T cell receptor beta chains were all read from a single sample in a study of robustness of blood B and T cell sequencing. A 5' template-switch oligo added a universal priming site during cDNA synthesis. Each cDNA molecule was tagged by a 12-nucleotide random UMI. TCRdb independently ran MiXCR on the PCR reads; one entry per CDR3 protein. The table shows more than 3,500 distinct CDR3 sequences, with 50% occurring only once. Instead of genomic DNA, mRNA was used to measure TCR beta repertoires. The source material was peripheral blood. The receptor set was obtained from a human donor in good health.

The rearrangement links TRBV5-1 to TRBJ2-7; D might be TRBD2 (6 bases). Germline loops: CDR1 SGHRS, CDR2 YFSETQ. V lost 4 bases and J 3 bases, leaving 17 bases between the germline ends. There are 15 residues in the CDR3. DNA of the CDR3: TGCGCCAGCAGCCCTGTGCCGGGACTCGGCTACGAGCAGTACTTC. Protein sequence: CASSPVPGLGYEQYF. Supplemented by reference TRBV5-1 and TRBJ2-7, the full variable domain reads KAGVTQTPRYLIKTRGQQVTLSCSPISGHRSVSWYQQTPGQGLQFLFEYFSETQRNKGNFPGRFSGRQFSNSRSEMNVSTLELGDSALYLCASSPVPGLGYEQYFGPGTRLTVT.

This clonotype was observed a handful of times. The chain has TRBV18 and TRBJ2-3; no definite D call. Trimming removed 3 bases at V and 10 bases at J, with 17 bases between. Germline-derived CDR1 and CDR2 are KGHSH and LQKENI. This CDR3 is 14 amino acids long. The CDR3, as DNA: TGTGCCAGCTCACCGGGCGGCAGCCCTATAGCGCAGTATTTT. It codes for CASSPGGSPIAQYF.

In this sample, this clonotype turned up once. This chain uses TRBV7-2 with TRBJ2-3; 7 bases line up with TRBD2. The V and J ends lost 2 bases and 6 bases, in that order; junction bases with no gene match: 5. The CDR3 has 14 residues. Germline values: CDR1 SGHTA, CDR2 FQGNSA. CDR3: CASSLSLAVDTQYF. CDR3 nucleotides: TGTGCCAGCAGCTTATCGCTAGCGGTGGATACGCAGTATTTT.

V usage is TRBV10-3 and J usage is TRBJ1-2, with TRBD1 matching 7 bases. This CDR3 contains 15 residues. Germline V gives CDR1 ENHRY, CDR2 SYGVKD. The junction had 5 bases not matched to a gene; V was cut back by 4 bases and J by 0 bases. CDR3 nucleotide sequence: TGTGCCATCAGTGGGACAGGCGATTCTAACTATGGCTACACCTTC. Translation gives CAISGTGDSNYGYTF.

The chain is built from TRBV18 and TRBJ2-1; no definite D call. The CDR3 consists of 13 residues. Trimming took 3 bases from V and 6 from J, leaving 9 bases between them. The V gene's germline CDR1 is KGHSH and CDR2 LQKENI. CDR3 sequence reads: CASSPGLFNEQFF. CDR3 in DNA: TGTGCCAGCTCACCCGGGCTCTTCAATGAGCAGTTCTTC.

V and J are TRBV29-1 and TRBJ2-6, with 9 bases identical to TRBD1. The CDR3 has 16 residues. The V gene end was trimmed by 6 bases and the J gene end by 3 bases; junction bases not matched to a gene: 9. Germline CDR1 reads SQVTM; CDR2 reads ANQGSEA. CDR3 residues: CSVRDRAFYGANVLTF. The CDR3 nucleotides are TGCAGCGTCCGGGACAGGGCGTTCTATGGGGCCAACGTCCTGACTTTC.

The chain carries TRBV7-9 and TRBJ1-2; no firm D call. The V end lost 2 bases, the J end lost 2 bases, and 9 bases lay between the germline ends. The CDR3 extends over 14 amino acids. Germline V lookup: CDR1 SEHNR, CDR2 FQNEAQ (reference sequence). The CDR3 spells CASSLWQINYGYTF. The CDR3 bases are TGTGCCAGCAGCTTATGGCAGATCAACTATGGCTACACCTTC.

The chain has TRBV24-1 and TRBJ2-1; possibly TRBD1 for D (6 bases). CDR3 size: 19 residues. Germline-derived CDR1 and CDR2 are KGHDR and SFDVKD. V lost 12 bases, J lost 4 bases, and 33 bases lay in between. CDR3 bases: TGTGCCGCCACTCACTCCAACCGGGACACAACTATGGATTACAATGAGCAGTTCTTC. Its translation is CAATHSNRDTTMDYNEQFF.

V gene TRBV30 combines with J gene TRBJ2-7; D could derive from TRBD1 or TRBD2 (5 bases each). CDR1 is GTSNPN, CDR2 SVGIG, per germline (reference sequence). The CDR3 has 13 amino acids. The CDR3 protein is CAGGGKSSYEQYF. As DNA, the CDR3 is TGTGCGGGTGGGGGAAAAAGCTCCTACGAGCAGTACTTC. The full variable domain, in which reference TRBV30 and TRBJ2-7 provide the parts outside the CDR3, is SQTIHQWPATLVQPVGSPLSLECTVEGTSNPNLYWYRQAAGRGLQLLFYSVGIGQISSEVPQNLSASRPQDRQFILSSKKLLLSDSGFYLCAGGGKSSYEQYFGPGTRLTVT.

The J gene is TRBJ2-7, the V gene TRBV10-3; 9 bases are shared with TRBD1. This CDR3 contains 14 residues. The V gene end was trimmed by 6 bases and the J gene end by 12 bases; junction bases not matched to a gene: 15. The V gene's germline CDR1 is ENHRY and CDR2 SYGVKD. CDR3 coding DNA: TGTGCCATCAGGGGGACAGGGACGGTACACAGGCGGTACTTC. This gives the protein CAIRGTGTVHRRYF.

The V call is TRBV18, the J call TRBJ2-7, with unresolved D. CDR3 length equals 15 residues. The V and J ends lost 0 bases and 2 bases respectively, with 11 bases between them. Germline CDR1 and CDR2: KGHSH and LQKENI. DNA of the CDR3: TGTGCCAGCTCACCACCGGGCACTACCACCTACGAGCAGTACTTC. Encoded protein: CASSPPGTTTYEQYF. Combining the CDR3 with reference TRBV18 and TRBJ2-7 gives the whole variable domain NAGVMQNPRHLVRRRGQEARLRCSPMKGHSHVYWYRQLPEEGLKFMVYLQKENIIDESGMPKERFSAEFPKEGPSILRIQQVVRGDSAAYFCASSPPGTTTYEQYFGPGTRLTVT.